This T cell receptor beta chain derives from a study of T cell responses to AZD1222 COVID-19 vaccine. The trim removed 6 bases at V and 1 base at J, leaving 6 bases unmatched. CDR3 length: 17 residues. CDR1 is MGHRA, CDR2 YSYEKL, per germline. Generated by immunoSEQ multiplex PCR, the TCRdb table keeps only in-frame clones and is missing some. Of some 120,000 clones listed, 80% to 90% were seen once; the top ten hold approximately 8.8%. Comments on this clone: Its antigen is currently unknown.

Study observations and caveats: Epitopes outside B.1.351 and B.1.1.7 mutated regions reportedly drew nearly half of spike TCRs. Just a handful of AZD1222 recipients tested seropositive at baseline. With two AZD1222 doses given, Spike-specific TCR breadth and depth both rose. The donors showed a predominance of white British ancestry and of females, with possible underestimation of clonal diversity.

The TCR originated in an adult who received the AZD1222 COVID-19 vaccine. This sequence joins TRBV4-1 and TRBJ2-6; 10 positions match TRBD1. This specimen was peripheral blood, taken 28 days after the second AZD1222 dose. The CDR3 DNA is TGCGCCAGCAGTCCCCGGGACAGGGGATCTGGGGCCAACGTCCTGACTTTC. This codes for CASSPRDRGSGANVLTF.